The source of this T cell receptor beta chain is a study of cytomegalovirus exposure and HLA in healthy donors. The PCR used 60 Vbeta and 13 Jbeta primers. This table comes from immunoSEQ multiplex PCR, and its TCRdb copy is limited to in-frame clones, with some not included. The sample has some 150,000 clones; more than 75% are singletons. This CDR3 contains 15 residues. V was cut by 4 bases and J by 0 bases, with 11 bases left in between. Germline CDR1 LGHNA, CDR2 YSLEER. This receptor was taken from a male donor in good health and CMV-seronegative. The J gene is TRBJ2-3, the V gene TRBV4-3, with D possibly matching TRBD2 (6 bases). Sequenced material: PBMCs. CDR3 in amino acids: CASSPMGLSTDTQYF. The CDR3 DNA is TGCGCCAGCAGCCCCATGGGACTTAGCACAGATACGCAGTATTTT.